The 21 T cell receptor beta chains below were found in one sample sequenced in a study of control samples from healthy donors and cancer patients. The table came from immunoSEQ multiplex PCR; TCRdb's copy has only in-frame clones and leaves some out. The sample contains around 180,000 clones, approximately 86% of which appear only once. Sequenced: blood. The receptor set was obtained from a woman in her thirties in good health.

This chain joins TRBV18 and TRBJ1-3; tentative D call: TRBD1 (6 bases). The V end lost 3 bases, the J end lost 0 bases, and 9 bases lay between the germline ends. CDR3 size: 15 residues. Germline V gene data show CDR1 as KGHSH and CDR2 as LQKENI. CDR3 nucleotides: TGTGCCAGCTCACCGCGGGACACCTCTGGAAACACCATATATTTT. It specifies CASSPRDTSGNTIYF.

The rearrangement uses TRBV18 and TRBJ2-1; D ambiguous. The CDR3 is made up of 14 amino acids. The germline V gene has CDR1 KGHSH and CDR2 LQKENI. Trimming cost V 1 base and J 8 bases, with 12 bases left between them. In DNA, the CDR3 is TGTGCCAGCTCACCACGCCAATTGGTACATGAGCAGTTCTTC. Protein: CASSPRQLVHEQFF.

The chain has TRBV15 and TRBJ2-7; D is undetermined. Germline values: CDR1 LNHNV, CDR2 YYDKDF (reference sequence). V lost 0 bases and J lost 6, with 9 bases in between. The CDR3 contains 13 residues. CDR3 DNA: TGTGCCACCAGCAGAGATGATAGGCGCGAGCAGTACTTC. Its translation is CATSRDDRREQYF. Supplemented by reference TRBV15 and TRBJ2-7, the full variable domain reads DAMVIQNPRYQVTQFGKPVTLSCSQTLNHNVMYWYQQKSSQAPKLLFHYYDKDFNNEADTPDNFQSRRPNTSFCFLDIRSPGLGDTAMYLCATSRDDRREQYFGPGTRLTVT.

The rearrangement uses TRBV3-1 (or the pseudogene TRBV3-2) and TRBJ2-3; 7 bases align to TRBD2. Germline V gives CDR1 LGHDT, CDR2 YNNKEL (reference sequence). Trimming cost V 1 base and J 6 bases; bases outside gene matches: 7. The CDR3 spans 15 residues. CDR3 sequence: CASSQAAREFDTQYF. The CDR3 DNA reads TGTGCCAGCAGCCAAGCGGCGCGGGAGTTTGATACGCAGTATTTT.

In DNA, the CDR3 is TGCAGCGTTGAGGGTGGTGGAACCTACGAGCAGTACTTC. Encoded protein: CSVEGGGTYEQYF. The chain joins TRBV29-1 to TRBJ2-7; D unclear. V dropped 3 bases and J dropped 2 bases, with 11 bases sitting between them. The V gene's germline CDR1 is SQVTM and CDR2 ANQGSEA. CDR3 length: 13 amino acids.

The J gene is TRBJ1-6, the V gene TRBV19, with TRBD1 matching 9 bases. Germline-derived CDR1 and CDR2 are LNHDA and SQIVND (reference sequence). V lost 4 bases and J lost 10; bases outside the gene matches: 14. The length of the CDR3 is 17 residues. The CDR3 region is CASSREPGQGRESPLHF. Here the CDR3 DNA reads TGTGCCAGTAGTAGAGAGCCGGGACAGGGAAGGGAATCACCCCTCCACTTT.

The CDR3 bases are TGTGCCATCAGTGACCCCGTGCGGCTCTCGGGGACTGAAGCTTTCTTT. Residues: CAISDPVRLSGTEAFF. The chain links TRBV10-3 to TRBJ1-1, with D uncertain. Germline loops: CDR1 ENHRY, CDR2 SYGVKD. This CDR3 is built from 16 residues. Trimming removed 3 bases at V and 5 bases at J, with 19 bases between.

This clone is a singleton in its sample. The rearrangement joins TRBV3-1 (or the pseudogene TRBV3-2) to TRBJ2-3, with D perhaps given as TRBD1 or TRBD2 (5 bases each). The V end lost 4 bases, the J end lost 2 bases, and 13 bases lay between the germline ends. Germline values: CDR1 LGHDT, CDR2 YNNKEL (reference sequence). The CDR3 runs to 15 residues. DNA of the CDR3: TGTGCCAGCAGCCGAGGGGACGCCTCCACAGATACGCAGTATTTT. It translates to CASSRGDASTDTQYF.

The chain has TRBV19 and TRBJ1-2; 9 bases align to TRBD1. Trimming took 5 bases from V and 2 from J; bases not matched to a gene: 6. Germline V CDR1 and CDR2: LNHDA, SQIVND (reference sequence). The CDR3 is 15 residues long. CDR3 loop: CASSAWDRANYGYTF. The CDR3, as DNA: TGTGCCAGTAGTGCTTGGGACAGGGCAAACTATGGCTACACCTTC.

This clone is a singleton in its sample. The chain joins TRBV13 to TRBJ1-1; a possible D gene is TRBD1 (6 bases). The CDR3 contains 11 residues. V was trimmed by 3 bases and J by 8 bases, leaving 7 bases between them. Germline V gene data show CDR1 as PRHDT and CDR2 as FYEKMQ (reference sequence). The CDR3 DNA reads TGTGCCAGCAGCTTCACAGGGGAAGCTTTCTTT. The encoded protein is CASSFTGEAFF.

The chain joins TRBV6-6 to TRBJ1-1; 7 nucleotides match TRBD1. Trimming took 2 bases from V and 7 from J; bases not matched to a gene: 7. From germline, CDR1 is MNHNY and CDR2 SVGAGI (reference sequence). The CDR3 is 14 amino acids. The CDR3 sequence is CASSYQGQTLEAFF. DNA for the CDR3: TGTGCCAGCAGTTACCAGGGACAGACTCTTGAAGCTTTCTTT.

V and J are TRBV3-1 (or the pseudogene TRBV3-2) and TRBJ2-4; the D is unclear. The CDR3 contains 17 residues. V lost 1 base to trimming and J lost 0 bases, with 13 bases between them. Per germline, CDR1 LGHDT and CDR2 YNNKEL (reference sequence). The CDR3, as DNA: TGTGCCAGCAGCCAAGGGCATAGTGGGCTAGCCAAAAACATTCAGTACTTC. Amino acid sequence: CASSQGHSGLAKNIQYF.

The chain's CDR3 is CASSLGGGRGEKLFF. The CDR3 coding sequence is TGTGCCAGCAGTTTAGGGGGGGGTAGAGGGGAAAAACTGTTTTTT. The chain is built from TRBV27 and TRBJ1-4, with D perhaps matching TRBD1 (5 bases). V was trimmed by 2 bases and J by 8 bases, leaving 15 bases between them. Per the germline V gene, CDR1 is MNHEY and CDR2 is SMNVEV (reference sequence). The CDR3 loop spans 15 amino acids. The variable domain in full, completed from reference TRBV27 and TRBJ1-4, reads EAQVTQNPRYLITVTGKKLTVTCSQNMNHEYMSWYRQDPGLGLRQIYYSMNVEVTDKGDVPEGYKVSRKEKRNFPLILESPSPNQTSLYFCASSLGGGRGEKLFFGSGTQLSVL.

As to this clone: Other DNA sequences in this sample translate to the same CDR3. The gene calls are TRBV7-6 and TRBJ2-7; D gene uncertain. The CDR3 has 15 residues. V gave up 5 bases and J gave up 3 bases, with 17 bases separating them. Germline CDR1 reads SGHVS; CDR2 reads FNYEAQ. CDR3 region: CASSMTSSSSYEQYF. Written as DNA, the CDR3 is TGTGCCAGCAGCATGACGTCCTCCTCCAGCTACGAGCAGTACTTC.

The chain recombines TRBV5-1 with TRBJ2-6; D is unresolved. Between the trimmed V and J ends, which lost 2 bases and 2 bases, there was a span of 8 bases. Germline V gene lookup returns CDR1 SGHRS and CDR2 YFSETQ. The CDR3 totals 15 residues. In DNA form, the CDR3 reads TGCGCCAGCAGCTTAGAAGGAGCTGGGGCCAACGTCCTGACTTTC. Residues: CASSLEGAGANVLTF. Looking up the rest from reference TRBV5-1 and TRBJ2-6 gives the full variable domain: KAGVTQTPRYLIKTRGQQVTLSCSPISGHRSVSWYQQTPGQGLQFLFEYFSETQRNKGNFPGRFSGRQFSNSRSEMNVSTLELGDSALYLCASSLEGAGANVLTFGAGSRLTVL.

This CDR3 is CASSESRYYNSPLHF. The CDR3 nucleotides are TGTGCCAGCAGTGAATCGCGATACTATAATTCACCCCTCCACTTT. V and J are TRBV2 and TRBJ1-6, with D uncertain. The CDR3 is made up of 15 amino acids. V lost 2 bases and J lost 3, with 8 bases in between. Germline CDR1 is SNHLY and CDR2 is FYNNEI.

The V and J genes are TRBV3-1 (or the pseudogene TRBV3-2) and TRBJ2-3; D is ambiguous. V was pared by 3 bases and J by 0 bases, with 10 bases between. Germline CDR1 and CDR2: LGHDT and YNNKEL (reference sequence). The CDR3 covers 15 residues. CDR3 coding DNA: TGTGCCAGCAGCCAGGCGAGGTCTAGCACAGATACGCAGTATTTT. It yields the protein CASSQARSSTDTQYF.

The gene calls are TRBV6-5 and TRBJ1-5; TRBD1 matches 7 bases. The CDR3 covers 14 residues. CDR1 is MNHEY and CDR2 is SVGAGI in the germline V gene. The ends lost 8 bases at V and 4 bases at J; junction bases unmatched: 8. CDR3 loop: CASSYRDSNQPQHF. The CDR3 coding sequence is TGTGCCAGCTCGTACCGGGACAGTAATCAGCCCCAGCATTTT.

This chain uses TRBV24-1 with TRBJ2-6; D may be TRBD1 (5 bases). With 4 bases removed from V and 4 bases from J, the gap between germline ends came to 10 bases. The CDR3 is made up of 15 amino acids. Germline assignment: CDR1 KGHDR and CDR2 SFDVKD. DNA for the CDR3: TGTGCCACCAGTGAAGGGGTTAAGGGGGCCAACGTCCTGACTTTC. As protein: CATSEGVKGANVLTF.

This clone was observed once. This sequence joins TRBV27 and TRBJ1-1, with no clear D. V shed 5 bases and J shed 5 bases, with 9 bases lying between them. Germline V gene data show CDR1 as MNHEY and CDR2 as SMNVEV (reference sequence). This CDR3 contains 12 residues. As DNA, the CDR3 is TGTGCCAGCAGTCAAGGTGGAACTGAAGCTTTCTTT. This codes for CASSQGGTEAFF.

About this clone itself: The germline gene is not matched at one end of the junction; a read error may be the cause. The CDR3 nucleotides are TGTGCCAGCAGCACCCCTTTGGGCAGATCCTCCAATGAGCAGTTCTTC. It specifies CASSTPLGRSSNEQFF. This chain uses TRBV5-5 with TRBJ2-1; the D is unclear. The CDR3 runs 16 residues. Germline assignment: CDR1 SGHKS and CDR2 YYEKEE (reference sequence).